Reported below is one T cell receptor beta chain. Its matching antigen is unknown. The method was immunoSEQ multiplex PCR; TCRdb's version includes in-frame clones alone and lacks a portion of them. The sample has nearly 45,000 clones; 80% are singletons. The data are from a study of OX40 agonist ivuxolimab in advanced cancers. The wider study: In this trial design, patients received ivuxolimab intravenously at 0.01 to 10 mg/kg every 2 weeks. In three patients, partial responses were observed, one with hepatocellular carcinoma and two with cutaneous melanoma.

The germline V gene has CDR1 SEHNR and CDR2 FQNEAQ (reference sequence). The CDR3 extends over 14 amino acids. V lost 1 base, J lost 7 bases, and 11 bases lay in between. Study-level results: At doses 0.1 to 3.0 mg/kg, CD4+ and CD8+ clones expanded. Averaged across samples, CD8+ T cells carried more expanded clones than CD4+ did.

Sample: CD4+ or CD8+ T cells sorted from blood, taken in a trial of the OX40 agonist ivuxolimab. The chain joins TRBV7-9 to TRBJ2-1; D is perhaps TRBD2 (5 bases). This receptor was identified in an adult with an advanced solid tumor such as melanoma, head and neck, liver or kidney cancer. The CDR3: CASSLGAGENEQFF. The CDR3 region has the DNA TGTGCCAGCAGCTTAGGGGCCGGGGAAAATGAGCAGTTCTTC.